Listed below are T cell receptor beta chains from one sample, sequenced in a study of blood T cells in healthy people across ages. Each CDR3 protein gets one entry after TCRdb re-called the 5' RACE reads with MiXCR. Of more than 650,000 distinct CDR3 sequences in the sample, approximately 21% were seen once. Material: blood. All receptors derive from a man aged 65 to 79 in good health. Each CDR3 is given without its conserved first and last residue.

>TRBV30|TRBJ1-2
AWRYRYNYGYT
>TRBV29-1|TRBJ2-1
SVAHYNEQF
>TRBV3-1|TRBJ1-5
ASSQVSRGPPQH
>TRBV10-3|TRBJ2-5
AISDGQGETQY
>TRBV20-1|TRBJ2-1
SARRSGPANEQF
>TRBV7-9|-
ASSLAHSGTSGRGRTQY
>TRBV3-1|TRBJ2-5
ASSQDWTSPQETQY
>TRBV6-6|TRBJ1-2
ASSQGDRSYT
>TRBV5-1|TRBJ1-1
ASSGGGPNTEAF
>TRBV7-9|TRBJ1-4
ASSAGQATNEKLF
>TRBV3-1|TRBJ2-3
ASSQDSGEGDTQY
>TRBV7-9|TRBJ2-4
ASSLDPNIQY
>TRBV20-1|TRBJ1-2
SARGDSGRGYT
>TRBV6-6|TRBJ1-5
ASSYSRREGDQPQH
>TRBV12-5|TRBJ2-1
ASGSPAGGSYNEQF
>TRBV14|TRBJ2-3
ASSHKLAGTDTQY
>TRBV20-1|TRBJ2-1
SARWGDGPRDKQF
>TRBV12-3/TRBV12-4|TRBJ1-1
ALRGNTEAF
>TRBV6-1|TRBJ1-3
ASIASGNTIY
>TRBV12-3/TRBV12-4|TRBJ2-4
ASSLGWGTVAKNIQY
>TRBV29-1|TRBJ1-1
SVRSYTEAF
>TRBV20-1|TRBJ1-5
SARVGHRDQPQH
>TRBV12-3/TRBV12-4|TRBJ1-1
ATPGINTEAF
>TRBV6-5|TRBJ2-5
ASIGLAGGSETQY
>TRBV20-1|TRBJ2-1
SASEARSYNEQF
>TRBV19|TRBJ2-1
ASSMGGELYNEQF
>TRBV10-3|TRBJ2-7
AISDGAGGTYEQY
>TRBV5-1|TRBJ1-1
ASSLSFPEGAF